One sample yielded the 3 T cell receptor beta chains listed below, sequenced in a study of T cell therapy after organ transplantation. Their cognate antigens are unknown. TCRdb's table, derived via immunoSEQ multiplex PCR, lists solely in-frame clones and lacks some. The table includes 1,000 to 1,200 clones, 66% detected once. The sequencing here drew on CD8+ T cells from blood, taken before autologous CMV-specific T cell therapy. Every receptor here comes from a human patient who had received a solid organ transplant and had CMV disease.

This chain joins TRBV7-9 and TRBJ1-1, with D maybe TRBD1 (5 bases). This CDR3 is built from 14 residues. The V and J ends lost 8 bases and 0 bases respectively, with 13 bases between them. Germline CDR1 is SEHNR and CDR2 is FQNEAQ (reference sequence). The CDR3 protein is CASDPGYMNTEAFF. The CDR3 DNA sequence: TGTGCCAGCGACCCAGGGTACATGAACACTGAAGCTTTCTTT. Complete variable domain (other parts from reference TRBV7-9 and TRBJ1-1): DTGVSQNPRHKITKRGQNVTFRCDPISEHNRLYWYRQTLGQGPEFLTYFQNEAQLEKSRLLSDRFSAERPKGSFSTLEIQRTEQGDSAMYLCASDPGYMNTEAFFGQGTRLTVV.

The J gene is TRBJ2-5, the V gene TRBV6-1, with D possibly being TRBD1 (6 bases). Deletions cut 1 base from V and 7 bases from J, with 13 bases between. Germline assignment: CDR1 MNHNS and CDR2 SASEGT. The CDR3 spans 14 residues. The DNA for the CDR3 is TGTGCCAGCAGTGAAGTTCAGGGGTTGGCGACCCAGTACTTC. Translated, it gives CASSEVQGLATQYF.

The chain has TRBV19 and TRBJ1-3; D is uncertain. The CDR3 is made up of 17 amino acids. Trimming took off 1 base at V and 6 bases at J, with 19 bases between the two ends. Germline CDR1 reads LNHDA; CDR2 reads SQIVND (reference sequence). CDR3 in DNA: TGTGCCAGTAGTATAGTGATCGGTCGATCCGCTGAAAACACCATATATTTT. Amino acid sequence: CASSIVIGRSAENTIYF.